Below are 22 T cell receptor beta chains sequenced from a single sample in a study of T cell responses to AZD1222 COVID-19 vaccine. Clones were read by immunoSEQ multiplex PCR, and TCRdb kept only the in-frame ones, dropping some. The repertoire has about 140,000 clones, roughly nine tenths of them found once; the top ten carry about 3%. Sequenced material: peripheral blood, taken on day 0 of AZD1222 vaccination. The receptor set was obtained from an adult in good health.

The rearrangement uses TRBV12-3 or TRBV12-4 and TRBJ1-1, with D perhaps matching TRBD1 (6 bases). The V end was cut by 1 base, the J end by 6 bases, with 9 bases between. The CDR3 runs 13 residues. DNA for the CDR3: TGTGCCAGCAGTTTAGTGGGGGCCCCTGAAGCTTTCTTT. Translated: CASSLVGAPEAFF.

The rearrangement uses TRBV2 and TRBJ1-6, with 9 bases aligning to TRBD1. The J segment lost 4 bases and the V segment lost 8 bases, leaving 6 bases of the junction unmatched. Germline lookup yields CDR1 SNHLY and CDR2 FYNNEI. The CDR3 spans 15 residues. The CDR3 DNA sequence: TGTGCCAGCCGAGAGGACAGGGGATATAATTCACCCCTCCACTTT. It encodes CASREDRGYNSPLHF.

The chain is built from TRBV3-1 (or the pseudogene TRBV3-2) and TRBJ2-2, with D perhaps matching TRBD1 or TRBD2 (6 bases each). The CDR3 consists of 16 residues. Trimming took off 0 bases at V and 4 bases at J, with 12 bases between the two ends. The V gene's germline CDR1 is LGHDT and CDR2 YNNKEL (reference sequence). CDR3 sequence reads: CASSQETGAATGELFF. The CDR3 DNA follows: TGTGCCAGCAGCCAAGAGACGGGGGCGGCCACCGGGGAGCTGTTTTTT.

This chain joins TRBV12-3 or TRBV12-4 and TRBJ2-7; D possibly corresponds to TRBD1 (6 bases). V was trimmed by 7 bases and J by 6 bases, leaving 16 bases between them. This CDR3 is 13 amino acids long. The DNA for the CDR3 is TGTGCCAGCACCCCTGGGGGCGAAGGCGAGCAGTACTTC. It yields the protein CASTPGGEGEQYF.

V and J are TRBV5-4 and TRBJ2-1; 7 nucleotides line up with TRBD2. The V gene's germline CDR1 is SGHNT and CDR2 YYREEE (reference sequence). CDR3 length: 15 amino acids. V gave up 4 bases and J gave up 2 bases; unmatched junction bases: 6. CDR3 region: CASSTIAGTYNEQFF. The DNA for the CDR3 is TGTGCCAGCAGCACAATAGCGGGTACCTACAATGAGCAGTTCTTC.

This chain joins TRBV7-9 and TRBJ2-7, with a tentative D call TRBD2 (6 bases). Trimming took off 5 bases at V and 3 bases at J, with 14 bases between the two ends. The CDR3 has 14 amino acids. The germline CDR1 and CDR2 sequences are SEHNR and FQNEAQ (reference sequence). This CDR3 reads CASSQLAVSYEQYF. In DNA, the CDR3 is TGTGCCAGCAGCCAACTAGCCGTCAGCTACGAGCAGTACTTC. The full variable domain, with the rest looked up from reference TRBV7-9 and TRBJ2-7, is DTGVSQNPRHKITKRGQNVTFRCDPISEHNRLYWYRQTLGQGPEFLTYFQNEAQLEKSRLLSDRFSAERPKGSFSTLEIQRTEQGDSAMYLCASSQLAVSYEQYFGPGTRLTVT.

The chain couples TRBV11-2 to TRBJ1-4; maybe TRBD1 (5 bases). The germline gives CDR1 SGHAT, CDR2 FQNNGV. V was cut by 6 bases and J by 8 bases, with 16 bases left in between. The CDR3 consists of 14 residues. The CDR3 sequence: CASSRGRDDEKLFF. The CDR3 coding sequence is TGTGCCAGCAGTAGGGGCAGGGATGACGAAAAACTGTTTTTT.

V and J are TRBV30 and TRBJ1-4; D remains ambiguous. Germline V gene data show CDR1 as GTSNPN and CDR2 as SVGIG (reference sequence). The CDR3 runs to 10 residues. Trimming removed 5 bases from V and 8 bases from J, with 6 bases in between. CDR3 bases: TGTGCCTGGGGGCTGGAAAAACTGTTTTTT. Translated: CAWGLEKLFF.

The rearrangement uses TRBV6-5 and TRBJ1-2; 8 bases are a match to TRBD1. The CDR3 totals 13 residues. The ends lost 8 bases at V and 12 bases at J; junction bases unmatched: 14. Germline assignment: CDR1 MNHEY and CDR2 SVGAGI. CDR3 sequence reads: CASSYRDRLIDTF. CDR3 in DNA: TGTGCCAGCTCATATCGGGACAGGCTTATTGACACCTTC.

The gene calls are TRBV5-1 and TRBJ2-1, with D perhaps matching TRBD1 (5 bases). The V gene's germline CDR1 is SGHRS and CDR2 YFSETQ. CDR3 size: 12 residues. The V end was cut by 4 bases, the J end by 10 bases, with 12 bases between. The CDR3 reads CASSLPQGEQFF. For the CDR3, the DNA is TGCGCCAGCAGCCTCCCGCAGGGAGAGCAGTTCTTC.

The V gene is TRBV5-5, the J gene TRBJ1-1; the D is unclear. The germline V gene has CDR1 SGHKS and CDR2 YYEKEE (reference sequence). The CDR3 length is 14 residues. The germline V and J ends were trimmed by 0 bases and 1 base, with 7 bases remaining between them. For the CDR3, the DNA is TGTGCCAGCAGCTTGGGTTGGGGGAACACTGAAGCTTTCTTT. This gives the protein CASSLGWGNTEAFF.

The chain uses TRBV19 and TRBJ1-2; D unclear. Germline V CDR1 and CDR2: LNHDA, SQIVND (reference sequence). The V end was cut by 2 bases, the J end by 0 bases, with 10 bases between. The length of the CDR3 is 15 residues. The CDR3, as DNA: TGTGCCAGTAGTATAACCCGGCCCCCTAACTATGGCTACACCTTC. It encodes CASSITRPPNYGYTF.

The CDR3 is CASSLPTSGIIDEQYF. The CDR3 DNA reads TGCGCCAGCAGCCTCCCTACTAGCGGGATCATCGACGAGCAGTACTTC. This chain links TRBV5-1 with TRBJ2-7; 10 bases are a match to TRBD2. The CDR3 has 16 amino acids. Germline CDR1 and CDR2: SGHRS and YFSETQ. V trimming: 4 bases; J trimming: 5 bases; junction bases outside the gene matches: 12.

The V and J genes are TRBV5-4 and TRBJ1-1; unclear D gene. Trimming removed 4 bases at V and 5 bases at J, with 12 bases between. This CDR3 spans 13 amino acids. CDR1 and CDR2 from the germline V gene are SGHNT and YYREEE (reference sequence). The CDR3 protein is CASSHAGETEAFF. The CDR3 DNA follows: TGTGCCAGCAGCCATGCAGGCGAAACTGAAGCTTTCTTT.

The genes are TRBV5-6 and TRBJ1-1; D not resolved. Trimming took 3 bases from V and 4 from J, leaving 16 bases between them. CDR1 is SGHDT, CDR2 YYEEEE, per germline. CDR3 length: 15 amino acids. The CDR3 DNA is TGTGCCAGCAGCTCGATAGCCCTCCACAGCACTGAAGCTTTCTTT. Amino acid sequence: CASSSIALHSTEAFF.

V usage is TRBV6-2 or TRBV6-3 and J usage is TRBJ1-3; D perhaps matches TRBD1 (6 bases). Germline V gene data show CDR1 as MNHEY and CDR2 as SVGEGT. The CDR3 length is 16 residues. V was shortened by 3 bases and J by 0 bases, with 12 bases between the two germline ends. CDR3 coding DNA: TGTGCCAGCAGTTATCAGGGGATTAACTCTGGAAACACCATATATTTT. As protein: CASSYQGINSGNTIYF.

This rearrangement joins TRBV9 to TRBJ1-2; no firm D call. V was trimmed by 4 bases and J by 0 bases, leaving 4 bases between them. Germline assignment: CDR1 SGDLS and CDR2 YYNGEE. The CDR3 totals 12 residues. Here the CDR3 reads CASSLANYGYTF. The CDR3 DNA reads TGTGCCAGCAGCCTAGCTAACTATGGCTACACCTTC.

This chain connects TRBV6-5 to TRBJ2-2; the match to TRBD1 covers 8 bases. The trim removed 4 bases at V and 7 bases at J, leaving 11 bases unmatched. The CDR3 loop spans 16 amino acids. CDR1 MNHEY and CDR2 SVGAGI come from the germline V gene. The CDR3 DNA follows: TGTGCCAGCAGTTCCCAGACAGGGGTCAGGGGCGGGGAGCTGTTTTTT. Translating it yields CASSSQTGVRGGELFF.

The rearrangement uses TRBV5-1 and TRBJ2-1, with 15 bases lining up with TRBD2. Germline V gene lookup returns CDR1 SGHRS and CDR2 YFSETQ. V lost 4 bases and J lost 7; bases outside the gene matches: 12. This CDR3 is built from 18 residues. CDR3 sequence: CASSEGLAGGGGKNEQFF. CDR3 bases: TGCGCCAGCAGCGAGGGACTAGCGGGAGGAGGCGGTAAGAATGAGCAGTTCTTC.

Turning to this clone: The junction differs from germline at one of its ends, possibly a read error. The chain has TRBV7-4 and TRBJ2-3, with D maybe TRBD2 (5 bases). The CDR3 has 17 residues. CDR1 is SGHVT, CDR2 SQSDAQ, per germline. In DNA form, the CDR3 reads TGTGCCAGCAGTTTAGCTCAGGAGGTAAGGAGGTCAGATACGCAGTATTTT. Translation gives CASSLAQEVRRSDTQYF.

The rearrangement joins TRBV11-3 to TRBJ2-5; 13 nucleotides align to TRBD2. The germline CDR1 and CDR2 sequences are SGHNT and YENEEA. The CDR3 has 16 residues. V lost 5 bases and J lost 3; bases outside the gene matches: 6. CDR3 sequence (DNA): TGTGCCAGCAGCCCGGGACTAGCGGGGTTAAAAGAGACCCAGTACTTC. Its protein is CASSPGLAGLKETQYF.

The chain joins TRBV28 to TRBJ1-2, with D unresolved. The germline V gene encodes CDR1 MDHEN and CDR2 SYDVKM. The CDR3 is 10 amino acids. Trimming took 3 bases from V and 6 from J, leaving 2 bases between them. For the CDR3, the DNA is TGTGCCAGCAGTTTGGATGGCTACACCTTC. Amino acid sequence: CASSLDGYTF.